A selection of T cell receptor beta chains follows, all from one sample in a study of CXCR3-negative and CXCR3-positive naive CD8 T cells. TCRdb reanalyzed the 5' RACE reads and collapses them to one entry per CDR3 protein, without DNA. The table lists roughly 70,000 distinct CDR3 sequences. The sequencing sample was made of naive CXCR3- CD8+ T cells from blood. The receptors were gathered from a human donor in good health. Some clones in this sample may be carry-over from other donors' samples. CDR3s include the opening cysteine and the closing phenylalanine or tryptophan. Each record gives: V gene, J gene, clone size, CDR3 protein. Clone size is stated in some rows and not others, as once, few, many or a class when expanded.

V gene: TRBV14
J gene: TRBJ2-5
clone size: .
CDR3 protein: CASSQAVAGGKYQETQYF

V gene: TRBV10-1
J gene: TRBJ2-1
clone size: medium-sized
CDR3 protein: CASSEIRTSGRANYNEQFF

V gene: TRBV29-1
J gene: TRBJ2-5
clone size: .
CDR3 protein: CSVIKGAFQETQYF

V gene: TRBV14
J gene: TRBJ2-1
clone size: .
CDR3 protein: CASSQASGGSYNEQFF

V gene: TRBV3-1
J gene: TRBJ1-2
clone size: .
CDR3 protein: CASSTAGGIYGYTF

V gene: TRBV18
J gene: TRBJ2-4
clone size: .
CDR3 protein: CASSPAAGVQWGIQYF

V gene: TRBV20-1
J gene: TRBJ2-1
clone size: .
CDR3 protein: CSALRHGLAVSYNEQFF

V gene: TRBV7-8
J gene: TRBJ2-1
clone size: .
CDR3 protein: CASSSPVTHGTHRNEQFF

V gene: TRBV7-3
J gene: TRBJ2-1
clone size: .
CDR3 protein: CASSLGGRNEQFF

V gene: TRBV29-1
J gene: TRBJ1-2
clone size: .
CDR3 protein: CSVEYPLQTGTPNYGYTF

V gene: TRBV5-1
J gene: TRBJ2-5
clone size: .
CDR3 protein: CASSPGPGQLQETQYF

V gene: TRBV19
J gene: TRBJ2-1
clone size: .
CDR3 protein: CASIPSGPSSYNEQFF

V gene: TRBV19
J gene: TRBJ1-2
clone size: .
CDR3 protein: CASSRTPDNYGYTF

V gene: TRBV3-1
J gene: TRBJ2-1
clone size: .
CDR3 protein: CASSQVAGLLAHEQFF

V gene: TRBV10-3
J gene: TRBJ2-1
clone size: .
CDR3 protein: CAISGALASPYNEQFF

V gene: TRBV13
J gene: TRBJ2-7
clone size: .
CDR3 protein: CASSSRDNPYEQYF

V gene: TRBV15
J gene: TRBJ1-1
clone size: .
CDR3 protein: CATSRERTGKSEAFF

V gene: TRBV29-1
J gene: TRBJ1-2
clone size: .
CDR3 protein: CSVETEDYGYTF

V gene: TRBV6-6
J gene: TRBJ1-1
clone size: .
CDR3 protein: CASSQAGGWNTEAFF

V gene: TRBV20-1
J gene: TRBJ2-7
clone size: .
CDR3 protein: CSARDKLAGYRPYEQYF

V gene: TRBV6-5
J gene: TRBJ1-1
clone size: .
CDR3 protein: CASSYNRGGGEAFF

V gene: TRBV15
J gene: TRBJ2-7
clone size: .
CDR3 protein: CATSRHASYEQYF

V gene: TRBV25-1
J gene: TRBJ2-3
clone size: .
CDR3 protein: CASSSGGGTDTQYF

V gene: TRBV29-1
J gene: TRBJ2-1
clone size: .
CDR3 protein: CSVEVGGDPTYNEQFF

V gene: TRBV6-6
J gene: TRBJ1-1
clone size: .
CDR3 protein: CASSVTGGQLNTEAFF

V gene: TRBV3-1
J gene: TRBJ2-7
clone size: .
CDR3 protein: CASSQDRRTASYEQYF

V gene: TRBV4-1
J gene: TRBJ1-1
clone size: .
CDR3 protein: CASSVTLGATNTEAFF

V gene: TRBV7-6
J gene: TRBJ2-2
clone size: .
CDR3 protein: CASSFESGELFF

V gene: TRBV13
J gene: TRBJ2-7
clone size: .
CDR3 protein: CASSSRQGSTPYEQYF

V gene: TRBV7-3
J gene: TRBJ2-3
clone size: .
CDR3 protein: CASSPGLAGRVTDTQYF

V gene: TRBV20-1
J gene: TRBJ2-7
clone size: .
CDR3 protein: CSARTGVELPYEQYF

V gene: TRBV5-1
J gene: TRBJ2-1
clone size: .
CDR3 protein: CASALGTVELF

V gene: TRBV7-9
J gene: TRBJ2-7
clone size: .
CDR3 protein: CASIPRDTYEQYF

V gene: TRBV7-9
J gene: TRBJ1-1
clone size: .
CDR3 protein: CASSGVNTEAFF

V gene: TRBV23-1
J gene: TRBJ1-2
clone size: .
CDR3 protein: CASSTPRGYDGYTF

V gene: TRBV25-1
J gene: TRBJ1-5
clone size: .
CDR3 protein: CASSTGMGNQPQHF

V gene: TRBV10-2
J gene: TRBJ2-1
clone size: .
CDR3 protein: CASSALAVSYNEQFF

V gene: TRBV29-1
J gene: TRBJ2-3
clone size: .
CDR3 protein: CSVEDLTSGTDYFSTDTQYF

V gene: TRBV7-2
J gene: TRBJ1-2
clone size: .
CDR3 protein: CASSYGPLGLANYGYTF

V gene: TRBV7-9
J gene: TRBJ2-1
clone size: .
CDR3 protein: CASSLDPYNEQFF

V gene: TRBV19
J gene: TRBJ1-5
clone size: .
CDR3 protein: CASSTSTGGNQPQHF

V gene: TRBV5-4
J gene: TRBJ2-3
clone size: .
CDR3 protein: CASSFGPLGADTQYF

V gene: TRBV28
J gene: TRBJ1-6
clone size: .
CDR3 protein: CASSFPLTGGDDSPLHF

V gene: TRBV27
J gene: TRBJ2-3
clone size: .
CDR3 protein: CASSFRAPDTQYF

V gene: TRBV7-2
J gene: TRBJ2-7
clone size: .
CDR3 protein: CASSLGGQSAPYEQYF

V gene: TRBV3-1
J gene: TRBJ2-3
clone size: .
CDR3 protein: CASSRTALGTDTQYF

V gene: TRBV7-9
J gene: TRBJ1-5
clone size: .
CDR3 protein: CASSLEGGNDQPQHF

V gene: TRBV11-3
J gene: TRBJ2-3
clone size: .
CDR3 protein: CASSFEGGGTDTQYF

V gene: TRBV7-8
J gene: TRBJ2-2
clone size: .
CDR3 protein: CASSLHLLGLGNTGELFF

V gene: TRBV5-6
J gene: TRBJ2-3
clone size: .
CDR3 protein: CASSLRSGGTADTQYF

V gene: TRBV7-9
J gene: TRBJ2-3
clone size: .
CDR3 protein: CASSLAVAGFTDTQYF

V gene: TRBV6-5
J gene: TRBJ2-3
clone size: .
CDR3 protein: CASSYSQGGTDTQYF

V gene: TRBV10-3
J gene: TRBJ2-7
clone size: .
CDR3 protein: CAISDEYVRETGVKPYEQYF